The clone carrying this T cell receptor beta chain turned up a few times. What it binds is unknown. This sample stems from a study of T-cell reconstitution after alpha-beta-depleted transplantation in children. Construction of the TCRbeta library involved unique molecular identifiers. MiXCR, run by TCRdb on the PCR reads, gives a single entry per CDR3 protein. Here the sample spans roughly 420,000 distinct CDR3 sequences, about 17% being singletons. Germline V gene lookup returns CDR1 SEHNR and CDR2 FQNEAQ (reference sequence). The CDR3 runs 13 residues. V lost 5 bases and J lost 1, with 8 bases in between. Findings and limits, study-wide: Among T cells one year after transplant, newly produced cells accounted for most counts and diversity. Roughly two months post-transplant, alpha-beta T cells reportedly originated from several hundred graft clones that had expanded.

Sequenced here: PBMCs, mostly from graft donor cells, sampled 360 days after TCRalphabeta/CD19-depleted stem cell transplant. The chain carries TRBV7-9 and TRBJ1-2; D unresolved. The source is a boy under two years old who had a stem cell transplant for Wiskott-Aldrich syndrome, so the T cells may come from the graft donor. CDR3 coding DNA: TGTGCCAGCAGCACCACAGTTAACTATGGCTACACCTTC. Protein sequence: CASSTTVNYGYTF.